These 17 T cell receptor beta chains share one sample of origin, sequenced in a study of T cell responses to AZD1222 COVID-19 vaccine. Assay: immunoSEQ multiplex PCR; the TCRdb copy retains only in-frame clones and omits some. This sample has 130,000 to 150,000 clones; roughly 92% occur once, and the top ten carry approximately 1.5%. The starting material was peripheral blood, obtained on day 0 of AZD1222 vaccination. The receptor set was obtained from an adult in good health.

The table lists this clone with a count of one. This sequence joins TRBV14 and TRBJ2-7; D is perhaps TRBD1 or TRBD2 (5 bases each). CDR3 length: 20 residues. Germline values: CDR1 SGHDN, CDR2 FVKESK. The V end was cut by 4 bases, the J end by 0 bases, with 28 bases between. Here the CDR3 reads CASSPSHGAGLFLSSYEQYF. CDR3 coding DNA: TGTGCCAGCAGCCCCTCCCATGGGGCCGGACTTTTCCTTAGCTCCTACGAGCAGTACTTC.

This chain links TRBV9 with TRBJ2-7, with 8 nucleotides matching TRBD2. The CDR3 sequence is 16 residues long. V lost 4 bases, J lost 1 base, and 10 bases stayed unmatched. CDR1 is SGDLS and CDR2 is YYNGEE in the germline V gene. The CDR3 DNA follows: TGTGCCAGCAGCTCCCGCGCGGGAGGTCCTTCCTACGAGCAGTACTTC. Its protein is CASSSRAGGPSYEQYF.

The rearrangement uses TRBV28 and TRBJ2-1, with D possibly being TRBD1 or TRBD2 (5 bases each). The CDR3 sequence is 14 residues long. V was clipped by 4 bases and J by 6 bases, with 13 bases between them. Germline loops: CDR1 MDHEN, CDR2 SYDVKM. The CDR3 is CASSSPRGVNEQFF. CDR3 coding DNA: TGTGCCAGCAGTTCCCCGCGAGGGGTCAATGAGCAGTTCTTC.

The V gene is TRBV5-8, the J gene TRBJ2-7, with no clear D. Germline loops: CDR1 SGHTS, CDR2 YDEGEE. V was shortened by 6 bases and J by 0 bases, with 13 bases between the two germline ends. The CDR3 covers 14 residues. In nucleotides, the CDR3 is TGTGCCAGCAAACAAGACCAACGCTCCTACGAGCAGTACTTC. Residues: CASKQDQRSYEQYF.

The J gene is TRBJ1-1, the V gene TRBV5-1; D possibly corresponds to TRBD1 (5 bases). CDR3 size: 13 residues. Germline CDR1 SGHRS, CDR2 YFSETQ. Deletions cut 4 bases from V and 4 bases from J, with 11 bases between. CDR3 protein: CASSPGWGTEAFF. In nucleotides, the CDR3 is TGCGCCAGCAGCCCAGGGTGGGGCACTGAAGCTTTCTTT.

This clone was counted only a few times. The CDR3 here is CASSYTRYYEQYF. For the CDR3, the DNA is TGTGCCAGCAGTTACACCAGGTACTACGAGCAGTACTTC. J is TRBJ2-7 and V is TRBV6-5; D not certain. The CDR3 runs to 13 residues. CDR1 and CDR2 (germline): MNHEY, SVGAGI. V lost 2 bases to trimming and J lost 3 bases, with 8 bases between them.

The chain carries TRBV2 and TRBJ2-1; 7 bases line up with TRBD2. This CDR3 comprises 14 residues. V lost 2 bases to trimming and J lost 8 bases; unmatched junction nucleotides: 6. Germline CDR1 and CDR2: SNHLY and FYNNEI. The CDR3 here is CASSESRLADEQFF. CDR3 DNA sequence: TGTGCCAGCAGTGAATCCCGGCTAGCGGATGAGCAGTTCTTC.

The V and J genes are TRBV7-9 and TRBJ1-3; D uncertain. V gave up 5 bases and J gave up 15 bases, with 11 bases separating them. CDR1 and CDR2 (germline): SEHNR, FQNEAQ (reference sequence). CDR3 length: 10 amino acids. Here the CDR3 reads CASSTEPGYF. In DNA, the CDR3 is TGTGCCAGCAGCACAGAGCCCGGATATTTT.

The sample holds one count of this clone. The rearrangement joins TRBV3-1 (or the pseudogene TRBV3-2) to TRBJ1-5, with 7 bases matching TRBD1. The V and J ends lost 4 bases and 6 bases, in that order; junction bases with no gene match: 6. Germline V gene sequence: CDR1 LGHDT, CDR2 YNNKEL (reference sequence). The CDR3 runs 14 residues. CDR3 sequence (DNA): TGTGCCAGCAGCCCGACAGGGTGGGGTCAGCCCCAGCATTTT. It encodes CASSPTGWGQPQHF.

The rearrangement joins TRBV4-1 to TRBJ2-4; D remains ambiguous. In germline, CDR1 is MGHRA, CDR2 YSYEKL. The V end lost 1 base, the J end lost 0 bases, and 10 bases lay between the germline ends. This CDR3 spans 16 amino acids. The DNA for the CDR3 is TGCGCCAGCAGCCAAGTTCTAGTTCTAGCCAAAAACATTCAGTACTTC. Translating gives CASSQVLVLAKNIQYF.

V usage is TRBV6-5 and J usage is TRBJ2-1, with 13 bases lining up with TRBD2. The V and J ends lost 6 bases and 10 bases, in that order; junction bases with no gene match: 9. The CDR3 spans 15 residues. The germline gives CDR1 MNHEY, CDR2 SVGAGI. The CDR3 region is CASRRGLAGVWEQFF. In DNA form, the CDR3 reads TGTGCCAGCAGACGAGGACTAGCGGGAGTGTGGGAGCAGTTCTTC.

Notes on this clone: Different DNA sequences within this sample yield the same CDR3. V and J are TRBV9 and TRBJ2-1; 9 nucleotides match TRBD2. Trimming cost V 2 bases and J 4 bases; bases outside gene matches: 7. Germline values: CDR1 SGDLS, CDR2 YYNGEE. This CDR3 has 16 residues. The CDR3 protein is CASSVTGTSSYNEQFF. CDR3 sequence (DNA): TGTGCCAGCAGCGTTACCGGGACTAGCAGTTACAATGAGCAGTTCTTC.

This clone was detected only once. The J gene is TRBJ2-3, the V gene TRBV28; D not certain. There are 9 residues in the CDR3. Germline lookup yields CDR1 MDHEN and CDR2 SYDVKM. V was trimmed by 8 bases and J by 8 bases, leaving 5 bases between them. CDR3 in DNA: TGTGCCAGCGGATTTACGCAGTATTTT. Translating gives CASGFTQYF. The full variable domain, completed using reference TRBV28 and TRBJ2-3, is DVKVTQSSRYLVKRTGEKVFLECVQDMDHENMFWYRQDPGLGLRLIYFSYDVKMKEKGDIPEGYSVSREKKERFSLILESASTNQTSMYLCASGFTQYFGPGTRLTVL.

This chain connects TRBV29-1 to TRBJ2-4, with D possibly matching TRBD1 (5 bases). This CDR3 region has 12 residues. Trimming cost V 5 bases and J 11 bases, with 16 bases left between them. Germline V gene data show CDR1 as SQVTM and CDR2 as ANQGSEA. The CDR3 nucleotides are TGCAGCGTTAGGGGCGGCGAAACTCTTCAGTACTTC. It codes for CSVRGGETLQYF.

V and J are TRBV15 and TRBJ2-3, with D possibly being TRBD2 (5 bases). The V end was cut by 2 bases, the J end by 5 bases, with 11 bases between. This CDR3 spans 14 amino acids. CDR1 is LNHNV, CDR2 YYDKDF, per germline (reference sequence). CDR3 nucleotides: TGTGCCACCAGCAGATCGTTGGAGGAAGATACGCAGTATTTT. Residues: CATSRSLEEDTQYF. Using reference TRBV15 and TRBJ2-3 for the parts outside the CDR3, the full variable domain is DAMVIQNPRYQVTQFGKPVTLSCSQTLNHNVMYWYQQKSSQAPKLLFHYYDKDFNNEADTPDNFQSRRPNTSFCFLDIRSPGLGDTAMYLCATSRSLEEDTQYFGPGTRLTVL.

The chain has TRBV18 and TRBJ1-1, with 7 bases that match TRBD1. J gave up 1 base and V 3 bases, and 8 bases lay outside the gene matches. Germline loops: CDR1 KGHSH, CDR2 LQKENI. The CDR3 length is 16 residues. For the CDR3, the DNA is TGTGCCAGCTCACCGTACAGGGGACCGGGGAACACTGAAGCTTTCTTT. This gives the protein CASSPYRGPGNTEAFF.

This chain links TRBV2 with TRBJ1-2, with TRBD1 identical over 7 bases. V was pared by 0 bases and J by 7 bases, with 8 bases of the junction left unmatched. The CDR3 loop spans 15 amino acids. Germline V CDR1 and CDR2: SNHLY, FYNNEI. The CDR3 DNA is TGTGCCAGCAGTGAAGCAATGGGAGGGGGCGGTGGCTACACCTTC. It codes for CASSEAMGGGGGYTF.